This T cell receptor (beta chain) was captured in a study of early T cells in non-severe SARS-CoV-2 infection. Unique molecular identifiers (one per individual cDNA molecule) were attached. TCRdb called the 5' RACE reads again in MiXCR, with one record for every CDR3 protein. The sample shows tens of thousands of distinct CDR3 sequences, approximately 13% of them seen only once. As to this clonotype: Its antigen remains unknown.

Whole-study results and caveats: There was a bias toward anti-spike CD8 responses in VDJdb matching, which missed private and CD4 specificities.

This clonotype was sampled from an adult who was a healthcare worker with PCR-confirmed SARS-CoV-2 infection or an uninfected control (not recorded which). Specimen: whole blood.

CDR3: CSAWADTYEQYF. DNA for the CDR3: TGCAGCGCGTGGGCGGATACCTACGAGCAGTACTTC. This chain connects TRBV29-1 to TRBJ2-7; D unclear. The CDR3 covers 12 residues. Germline V gene lookup returns CDR1 SQVTM and CDR2 ANQGSEA. The V gene lost 7 bases and the J gene lost 2 bases, with 12 bases spanning the gap.